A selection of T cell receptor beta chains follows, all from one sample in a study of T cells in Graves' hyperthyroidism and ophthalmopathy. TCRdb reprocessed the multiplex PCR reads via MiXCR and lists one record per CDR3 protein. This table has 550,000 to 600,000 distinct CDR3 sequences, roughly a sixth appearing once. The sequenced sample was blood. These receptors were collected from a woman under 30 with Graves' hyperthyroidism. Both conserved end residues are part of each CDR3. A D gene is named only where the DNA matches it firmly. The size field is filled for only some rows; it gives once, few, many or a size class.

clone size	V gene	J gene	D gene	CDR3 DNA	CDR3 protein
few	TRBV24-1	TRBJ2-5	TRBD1	TGTGCCACCAGTGATCCTTCCGGGACAGGGGACGAGACCCAGTACTTC	CATSDPSGTGDETQYF
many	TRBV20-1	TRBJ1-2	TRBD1	TGCAGTGCTAGGAGGAGGACAGGGGATTTTGGCTACACCTTC	CSARRRTGDFGYTF
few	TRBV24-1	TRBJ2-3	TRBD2	TGTGCCACCAGTGACCCCGGGACTAGCGGGGGGGGCACAGATACGCAGTATTTT	CATSDPGTSGGGTDTQYF
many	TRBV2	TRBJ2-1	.	TGTGCCAGCAGTGAGGACGGATACAATGAGCAGTTCTTC	CASSEDGYNEQFF
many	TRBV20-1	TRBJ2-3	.	TGCAGTGCTAGAGATCGTGTGGCGGCAGATACGCAGTATTTT	CSARDRVAADTQYF
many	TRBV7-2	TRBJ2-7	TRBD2	TGTGCCAGCAGCTTACTAGCGGGAGGACCCTCCTACGAGCAGTACTTC	CASSLLAGGPSYEQYF
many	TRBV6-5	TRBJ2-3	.	TGTGCCAGCAGTTACGAAACGACGCAGTATTTT	CASSYETTQYF
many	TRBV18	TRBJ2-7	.	TGTGCCAGCTCACCAGGCGGGACGGTCTACGAGCAGTACTTC	CASSPGGTVYEQYF
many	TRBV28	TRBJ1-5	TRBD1	TGTGCCAGCACTCAGGGGGGCCAGCCCCAGCATTTT	CASTQGGQPQHF
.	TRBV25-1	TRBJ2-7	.	TGTGCCAGCAGTGAATTTGGCCCCTACGAGCAGTACTTC	CASSEFGPYEQYF
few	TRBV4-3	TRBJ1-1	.	TGCGCCAGCAGCCAAGCATGGGGTCTGAACACTGAAGCTTTCTTT	CASSQAWGLNTEAFF
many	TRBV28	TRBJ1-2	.	TGTGCCAGCAGTTCCTATTCGAGCTACACCTTC	CASSSYSSYTF
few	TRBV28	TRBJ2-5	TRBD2	TGTGCCAGCAGCAAACTAGCGGAGTACCAAGAGACCCAGTACTTC	CASSKLAEYQETQYF
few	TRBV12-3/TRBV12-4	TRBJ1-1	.	TGTGCCAGCAGTTTAGCCGGGGTTCCTGAAGCTTTCTTT	CASSLAGVPEAFF
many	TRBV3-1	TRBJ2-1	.	TGTGCCAGCAGCCAAGCGGGGCCATACAATGAGCAGTTCTTC	CASSQAGPYNEQFF
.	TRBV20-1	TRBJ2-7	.	TGCAGTGCTAGAGATGGGCGCGAGCAGTACTTC	CSARDGREQYF
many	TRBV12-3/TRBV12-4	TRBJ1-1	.	TGTGCCAGCAGTGATGGCAGGCCTGAAGCTTTCTTT	CASSDGRPEAFF
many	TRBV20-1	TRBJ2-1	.	TGCAGTGCCAAAACACCTAGCTCCTACAATGAGCAGTTCTTC	CSAKTPSSYNEQFF
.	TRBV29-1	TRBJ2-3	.	TGCAGCGTTAAAAACGGGATCCTGACTAGCACAGATACGCAGTATTTT	CSVKNGILTSTDTQYF
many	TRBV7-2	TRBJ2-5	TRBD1	TGTGCCAGCAGCCCGGGACAGGGTTTCCATAAGACCCAGTACTTC	CASSPGQGFHKTQYF
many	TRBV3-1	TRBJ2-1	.	TGTGCCAGCAGCCAGTTGAATGAGCAGTTCTTC	CASSQLNEQFF
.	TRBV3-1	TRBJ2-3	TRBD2	TGTGCCAGCAGCCAAGTCTGGGGAGCGGGAGGTTTGACAGATACGCAGTATTTT	CASSQVWGAGGLTDTQYF
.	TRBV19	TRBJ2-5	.	TGTGCCAGTAGTGTTTGGATAGAGGAGACCCAGTACTTC	CASSVWIEETQYF
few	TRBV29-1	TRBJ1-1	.	TGCAGCGTTGGGTGGGCGAGCACTGAAGCTTTCTTT	CSVGWASTEAFF
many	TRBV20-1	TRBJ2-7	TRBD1	TGCAGTGCTAGCGGGACAGAACCCTACGAGCAGTACTTC	CSASGTEPYEQYF
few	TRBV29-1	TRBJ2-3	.	TGCAGCGTGGGGGGTTGGAGCACAGATACGCAGTATTTT	CSVGGWSTDTQYF
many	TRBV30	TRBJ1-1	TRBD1	TGTGCCTGGAGTGACCAGGGGGCGGATGAAGCTTTCTTT	CAWSDQGADEAFF
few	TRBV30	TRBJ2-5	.	TGTGCCTGGAGGAAGGGGGGGGAGACCCAGTACTTC	CAWRKGGETQYF
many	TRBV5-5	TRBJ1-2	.	TGTGCCAGCAGCTTCAACAGAGGAAAAAACTATGGCTACACCTTC	CASSFNRGKNYGYTF
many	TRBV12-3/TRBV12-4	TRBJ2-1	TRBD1	TGTGCCAGCACCCCGGGACAGCTCCCCTACAATGAGCAGTTCTTC	CASTPGQLPYNEQFF
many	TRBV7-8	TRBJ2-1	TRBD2	TGTGCCAGCAGCTGGGGACTAGCGGGAGGAGATGAGCAGTTCTTC	CASSWGLAGGDEQFF
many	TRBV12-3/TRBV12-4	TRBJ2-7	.	TGTGCCAGCAGTTTTGTCACAGTCTACGAGCAGTACTTC	CASSFVTVYEQYF
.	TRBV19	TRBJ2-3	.	TGTGCCAGTAGACACGACCGCGATACGCAGTATTTT	CASRHDRDTQYF
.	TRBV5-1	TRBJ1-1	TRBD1	TGCGCCAGCAGCTTGGTAGGGGACAGAAACACTGAAGCTTTCTTT	CASSLVGDRNTEAFF
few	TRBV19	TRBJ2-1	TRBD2	TGTGCCAGTAGTGCCGGACTAGTCCCCTTGAATGAGCAGTTCTTC	CASSAGLVPLNEQFF
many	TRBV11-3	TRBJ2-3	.	TGTGCCAGCAGCCGGATTCAAGGGGGGAGTGGTGCAGATACGCAGTATTTT	CASSRIQGGSGADTQYF
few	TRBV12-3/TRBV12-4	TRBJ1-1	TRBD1	TGTGCCAGCAGGCTAACAGGGGGCTTGAACACTGAAGCTTTCTTT	CASRLTGGLNTEAFF
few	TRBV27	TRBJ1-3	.	TGTGCCAGCAGTTTTTCGTATTTTGATGGGGGATCTGGAAACACCATATATTTT	CASSFSYFDGGSGNTIYF
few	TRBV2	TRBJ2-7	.	TGTGCCAGCAGTGACACCCTAGCGACCTCCTACGAGCAGTACTTC	CASSDTLATSYEQYF
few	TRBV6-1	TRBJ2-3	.	TGTGCCAGCAGGCCGATGGCAGATACGCAGTATTTT	CASRPMADTQYF
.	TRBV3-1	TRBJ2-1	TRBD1	TGTGCCAGCAGCCAAGCCAAGTCGACAGGGTCGACCTGGGAGCGGACCTACAATGAGCAGTTCTTC	CASSQAKSTGSTWERTYNEQFF
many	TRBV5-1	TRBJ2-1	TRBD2	TGCGCCAGCAGCTTGGAGCCCCGGGGAGGGGCGGACAATGAGCAGTTCTTC	CASSLEPRGGADNEQFF
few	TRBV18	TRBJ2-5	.	TGTGCCAGCAGCCCCTGGACCGGAAAAGAGACCCAGTACTTC	CASSPWTGKETQYF
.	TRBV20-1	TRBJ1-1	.	TGCAGTGCTAGAGTAGTTCAGTCCCATCCAGGGTCGGAAGCTTTCTTT	CSARVVQSHPGSEAFF
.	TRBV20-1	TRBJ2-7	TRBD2	TGCAGTGCTAGAGATTCTAGGCTAGCGGGAGCCCCCGAGCAGTACTTC	CSARDSRLAGAPEQYF
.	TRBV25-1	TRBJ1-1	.	TGTGCCAGCAGTGAATATCAGGGGTTGGCCACTGAAGCTTTCTTT	CASSEYQGLATEAFF